This T cell receptor (beta chain) was sequenced during a study of cytomegalovirus exposure and HLA in healthy donors. A remark on this clone: The identical CDR3 is also encoded by other nucleotide sequences in the sample.

The CDR3 has 14 residues. Deletions cut 0 bases from V and 4 bases from J, with 8 bases between. Germline V gene sequence: CDR1 SGDLS, CDR2 YYNGEE. The PCR contained 60 Vbeta and 13 Jbeta primers. Profiled with immunoSEQ multiplex PCR; TCRdb holds only in-frame clones, not every one. The sample table includes 75,000 to 95,000 clones. The receptor was isolated from a man under 40 in good health and CMV-seronegative. This rearrangement joins TRBV9 to TRBJ1-5; a possible D gene is TRBD1 (5 bases). Specimen: PBMCs. The CDR3 sequence: CASSVDGGNQPQHF. The CDR3 DNA is TGTGCCAGCAGCGTAGACGGGGGGAATCAGCCCCAGCATTTT.